The 9 T cell receptor beta chains below all came from one sample that was sequenced in a study of blood T cell repertoires in COVID-19. Produced via immunoSEQ multiplex PCR; TCRdb's table is partial and in-frame only. The sample includes 200,000 to 250,000 clones, about 83% of them seen just once. Source material: PBMCs or T cells enriched from blood (not recorded which). These receptors originate from a woman in her 50s who had been exposed to COVID-19.

The chain joins TRBV29-1 to TRBJ2-5; D gene uncertain. The length of the CDR3 is 11 residues. The germline V and J ends were trimmed by 5 bases and 2 bases, with 6 bases remaining between them. Germline CDR1 reads SQVTM; CDR2 reads ANQGSEA. CDR3 residues: CSVRLQETQYF. The CDR3 DNA follows: TGCAGCGTTCGACTTCAAGAGACCCAGTACTTC. Drawing the rest from reference TRBV29-1 and TRBJ2-5, the complete variable domain is SAVISQKPSRDICQRGTSLTIQCQVDSQVTMMFWYRQQPGQSLTLIATANQGSEATYESGFVIDKFPISRPNLTFSTLTVSNMSPEDSSIYLCSVRLQETQYFGPGTRLLVL.

The J gene is TRBJ1-4, the V gene TRBV7-8, with 9 positions matching TRBD1. The CDR3 consists of 13 residues. The V gene end was trimmed by 6 bases and the J gene end by 7 bases; junction bases not matched to a gene: 3. Germline V gene lookup returns CDR1 SGHVS and CDR2 FQNEAQ. CDR3 residues: CASSGDRAEKLFF. For the CDR3, the DNA is TGTGCCAGCAGTGGGGACAGGGCTGAAAAACTGTTTTTT.

V is TRBV24-1 and J is TRBJ2-1, with TRBD1 identical over 8 bases. The CDR3 covers 13 residues. The ends lost 9 bases at V and 12 bases at J; junction bases unmatched: 12. The germline gives CDR1 KGHDR, CDR2 SFDVKD. The CDR3 reads CATSSDRGGRQFF. In DNA, the CDR3 is TGTGCCACCTCTTCAGACAGGGGCGGGCGGCAGTTCTTC.

J is TRBJ2-1 and V is TRBV7-3, with D perhaps TRBD2 (5 bases). Germline V gene lookup returns CDR1 SGHTA and CDR2 FQGTGA. This CDR3 spans 17 amino acids. The V and J ends lost 5 bases and 0 bases respectively, with 17 bases between them. CDR3 nucleotide sequence: TGTGCCAGCAGCCCGTGGACTGGGAGAAGCTCCTACAATGAGCAGTTCTTC. This codes for CASSPWTGRSSYNEQFF.

The rearrangement uses TRBV7-2 and TRBJ2-7, with TRBD1 matching over 11 bases. The CDR3 has 17 amino acids. The germline V gene encodes CDR1 SGHTA and CDR2 FQGNSA. The V gene end was trimmed by 5 bases and the J gene end by 3 bases; junction bases not matched to a gene: 12. Here the CDR3 reads CASSIVGTGGNFYEQYF. The CDR3 DNA sequence: TGTGCCAGCAGCATAGTCGGGACAGGGGGAAACTTCTACGAGCAGTACTTC.

The CDR3 DNA reads as TGTGCCACCAGTGACCCCACTAGCGGGGTAGTCACCGGGGAGCTGTTTTTT. This gives the protein CATSDPTSGVVTGELFF. The chain employs TRBV24-1 and TRBJ2-2; TRBD2 agrees at 10 bases. CDR1 and CDR2 from the germline V gene are KGHDR and SFDVKD. This CDR3 contains 17 residues. With V trimmed by 4 bases and J by 4 bases, 8 bases remained unmatched.

The rearrangement uses TRBV7-2 and TRBJ1-5; unclear D gene. The CDR3 is made up of 13 amino acids. V was cut by 1 base and J by 8 bases, with 9 bases left in between. Germline assignment: CDR1 SGHTA and CDR2 FQGNSA. The CDR3 nucleotides read TGTGCCAGCAGCTTAGTACGCGCCGAGCCCCAGCATTTT. Translated: CASSLVRAEPQHF.

The V and J genes are TRBV10-2 and TRBJ1-2; no clear D gene. The CDR3 covers 14 residues. CDR1 and CDR2 (germline): WSHSY, SAAADI. With 6 bases removed from V and 2 bases from J, the gap between germline ends came to 13 bases. CDR3 nucleotide sequence: TGCGCCAGCAGCCCCAACCGGGTAAACTATGGCTACACCTTC. It encodes CASSPNRVNYGYTF.

V is TRBV6-5 and J is TRBJ2-1, with 8 nucleotides matching TRBD2. This CDR3 contains 15 residues. Germline CDR1 is MNHEY and CDR2 is SVGAGI. Trimming cost V 8 bases and J 9 bases; bases outside gene matches: 15. The CDR3 sequence is CASHTLSGVSSEQFF. DNA for the CDR3: TGTGCCAGCCATACCCTTAGCGGGGTTTCAAGTGAGCAGTTCTTC.